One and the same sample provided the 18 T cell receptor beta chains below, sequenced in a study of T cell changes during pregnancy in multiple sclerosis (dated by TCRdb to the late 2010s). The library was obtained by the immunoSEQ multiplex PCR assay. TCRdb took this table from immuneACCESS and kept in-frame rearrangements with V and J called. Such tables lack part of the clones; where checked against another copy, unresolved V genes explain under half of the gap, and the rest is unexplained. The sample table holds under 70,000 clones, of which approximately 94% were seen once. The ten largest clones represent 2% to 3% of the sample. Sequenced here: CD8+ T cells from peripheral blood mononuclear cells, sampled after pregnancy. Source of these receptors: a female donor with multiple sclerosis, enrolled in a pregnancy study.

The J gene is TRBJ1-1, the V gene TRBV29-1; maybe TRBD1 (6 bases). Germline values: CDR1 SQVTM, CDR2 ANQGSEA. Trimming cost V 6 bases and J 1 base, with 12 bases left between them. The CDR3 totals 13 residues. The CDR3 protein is CSVDDRTNTEAFF. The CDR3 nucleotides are TGCAGCGTAGACGACAGGACGAACACTGAAGCTTTCTTT.

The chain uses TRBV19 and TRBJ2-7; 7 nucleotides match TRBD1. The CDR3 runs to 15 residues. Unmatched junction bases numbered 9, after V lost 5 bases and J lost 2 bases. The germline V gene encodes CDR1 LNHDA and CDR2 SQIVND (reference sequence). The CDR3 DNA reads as TGTGCCAGTAGTCCACGAAGGGGGCCAACCTACGAGCAGTACTTC. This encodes CASSPRRGPTYEQYF. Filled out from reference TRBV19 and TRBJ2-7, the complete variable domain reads DGGITQSPKYLFRKEGQNVTLSCEQNLNHDAMYWYRQDPGQGLRLIYYSQIVNDFQKGDIAEGYSVSREKKESFPLTVTSAQKNPTAFYLCASSPRRGPTYEQYFGPGTRLTVT.

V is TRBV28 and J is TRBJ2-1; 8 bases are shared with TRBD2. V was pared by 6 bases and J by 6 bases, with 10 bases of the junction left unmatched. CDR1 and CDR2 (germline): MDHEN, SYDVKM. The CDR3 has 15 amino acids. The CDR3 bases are TGTGCCAGCAGGATATCAGCGGGAGCTGGCAATGAGCAGTTCTTC. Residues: CASRISAGAGNEQFF.

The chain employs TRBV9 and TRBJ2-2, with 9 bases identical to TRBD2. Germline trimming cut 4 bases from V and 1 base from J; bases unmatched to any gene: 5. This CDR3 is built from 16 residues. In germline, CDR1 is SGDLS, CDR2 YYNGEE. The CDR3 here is CASSIQAGGNTGELFF. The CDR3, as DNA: TGTGCCAGCAGCATTCAAGCGGGAGGGAACACCGGGGAGCTGTTTTTT.

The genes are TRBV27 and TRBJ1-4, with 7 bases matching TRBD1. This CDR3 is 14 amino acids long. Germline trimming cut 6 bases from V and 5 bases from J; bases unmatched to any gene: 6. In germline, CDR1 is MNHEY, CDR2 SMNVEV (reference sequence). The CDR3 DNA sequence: TGTGCCAGCAGAAAAGGGGGCCCCAATGAAAAACTGTTTTTT. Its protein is CASRKGGPNEKLFF. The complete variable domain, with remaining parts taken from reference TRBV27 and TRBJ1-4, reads EAQVTQNPRYLITVTGKKLTVTCSQNMNHEYMSWYRQDPGLGLRQIYYSMNVEVTDKGDVPEGYKVSRKEKRNFPLILESPSPNQTSLYFCASRKGGPNEKLFFGSGTQLSVL.

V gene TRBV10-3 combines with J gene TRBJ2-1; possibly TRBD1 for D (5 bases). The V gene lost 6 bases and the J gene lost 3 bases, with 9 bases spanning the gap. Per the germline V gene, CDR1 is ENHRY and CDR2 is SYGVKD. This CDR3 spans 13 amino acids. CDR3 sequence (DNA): TGTGCCATCAGACTGACAGACTACAATGAGCAGTTCTTC. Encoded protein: CAIRLTDYNEQFF.

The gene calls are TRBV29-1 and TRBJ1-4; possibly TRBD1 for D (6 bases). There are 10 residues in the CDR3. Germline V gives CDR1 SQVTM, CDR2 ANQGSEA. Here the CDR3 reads CRENGTTVFF. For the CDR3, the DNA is TGCAGAGAGAACGGGACAACGGTGTTTTTT.

The DNA of the CDR3 is TGTGCCAGCAGTCACTGGACAGAGCAAGAGACCCAGTACTTC. Amino acid sequence: CASSHWTEQETQYF. This chain links TRBV25-1 with TRBJ2-5, with D tentatively TRBD1 (6 bases). The germline V gene encodes CDR1 MGHDK and CDR2 SYGVNS. The CDR3 extends over 14 amino acids. V was pared by 5 bases and J by 2 bases, with 12 bases between.

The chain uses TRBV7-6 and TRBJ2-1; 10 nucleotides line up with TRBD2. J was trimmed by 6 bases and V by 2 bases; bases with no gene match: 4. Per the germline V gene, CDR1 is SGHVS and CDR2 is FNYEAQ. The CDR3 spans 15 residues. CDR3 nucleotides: TGTGCCAGCAGCTTAAGTGCTAGCGGGGGCAATGAGCAGTTCTTC. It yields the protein CASSLSASGGNEQFF.

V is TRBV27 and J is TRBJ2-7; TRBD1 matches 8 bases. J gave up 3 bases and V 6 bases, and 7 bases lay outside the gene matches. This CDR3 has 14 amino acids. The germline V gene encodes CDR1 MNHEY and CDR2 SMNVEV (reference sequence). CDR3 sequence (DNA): TGTGCCAGCAGCGAGACCAGGGGGCTCTACGAGCAGTACTTC. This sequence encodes CASSETRGLYEQYF.

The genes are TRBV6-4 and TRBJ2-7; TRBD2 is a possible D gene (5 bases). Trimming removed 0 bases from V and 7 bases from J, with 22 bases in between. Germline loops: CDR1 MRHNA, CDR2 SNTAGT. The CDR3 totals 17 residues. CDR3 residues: CASSDSHPQRSGREQYF. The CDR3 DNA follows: TGTGCCAGCAGTGACTCCCACCCCCAGCGGAGTGGCCGGGAGCAGTACTTC.

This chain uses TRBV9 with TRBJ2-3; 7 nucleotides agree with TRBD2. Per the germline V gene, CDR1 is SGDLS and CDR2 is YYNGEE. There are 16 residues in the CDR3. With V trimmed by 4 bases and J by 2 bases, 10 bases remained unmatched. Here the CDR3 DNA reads TGTGCCAGCAGCCCGATGGGGGGAGGGTCCACAGATACGCAGTATTTT. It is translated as CASSPMGGGSTDTQYF.

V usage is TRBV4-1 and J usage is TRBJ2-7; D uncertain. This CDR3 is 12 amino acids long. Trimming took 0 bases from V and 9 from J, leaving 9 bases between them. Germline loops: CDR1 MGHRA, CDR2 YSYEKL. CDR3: CASSQDPGVQYF. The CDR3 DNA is TGCGCCAGCAGCCAAGACCCCGGAGTGCAGTACTTC.

The CDR3 protein is CASSVGGIYGYTF. CDR3 in DNA: TGTGCCAGCAGCGTAGGAGGGATCTATGGCTACACCTTC. The chain carries TRBV9 and TRBJ1-2; unclear D gene. The V and J ends lost 0 bases and 4 bases respectively, with 7 bases between them. The germline V gene has CDR1 SGDLS and CDR2 YYNGEE. The CDR3 loop spans 13 amino acids.

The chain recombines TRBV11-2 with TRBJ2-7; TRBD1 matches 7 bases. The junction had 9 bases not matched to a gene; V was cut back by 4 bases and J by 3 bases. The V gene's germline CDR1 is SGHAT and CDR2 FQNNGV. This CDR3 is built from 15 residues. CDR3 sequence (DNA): TGTGCCAGCAGCTCGATACAGGGGTCGGACTACGAGCAGTACTTC. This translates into CASSSIQGSDYEQYF.

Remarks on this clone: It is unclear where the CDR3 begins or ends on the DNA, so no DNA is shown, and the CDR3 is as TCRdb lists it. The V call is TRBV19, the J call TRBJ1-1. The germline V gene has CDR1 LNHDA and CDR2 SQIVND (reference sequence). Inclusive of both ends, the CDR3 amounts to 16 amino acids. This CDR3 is CASSILAVEANTEAFF.

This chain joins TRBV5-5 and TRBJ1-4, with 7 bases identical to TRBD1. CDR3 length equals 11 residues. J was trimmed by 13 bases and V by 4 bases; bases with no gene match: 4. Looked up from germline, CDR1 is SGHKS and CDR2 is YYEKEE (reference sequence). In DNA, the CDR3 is TGTGCCAGCAGCCCGGGGGACAGACTGTTTTTT. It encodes CASSPGDRLFF. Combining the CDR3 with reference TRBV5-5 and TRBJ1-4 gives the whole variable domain DAGVTQSPTHLIKTRGQQVTLRCSPISGHKSVSWYQQVLGQGPQFIFQYYEKEERGRGNFPDRFSARQFPNYSSELNVNALLLGDSALYLCASSPGDRLFFGSGTQLSVL.

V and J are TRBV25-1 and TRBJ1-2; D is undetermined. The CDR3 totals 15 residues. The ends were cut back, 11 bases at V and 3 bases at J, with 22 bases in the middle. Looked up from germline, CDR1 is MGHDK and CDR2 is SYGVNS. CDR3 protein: CASHATGEGDYGYTF. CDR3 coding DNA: TGTGCCTCCCATGCGACTGGGGAGGGCGACTATGGCTACACCTTC.